This T cell receptor (beta chain) was obtained from a study of OX40 agonist ivuxolimab in advanced cancers. Regarding the study as a whole: In the expanded peripheral T cells, antigen specificity was never determined.

Sequencing was performed with immunoSEQ multiplex PCR; in TCRdb, only in-frame clones are kept and a portion is missing. The sample lists some 65,000 clones; roughly 76% were seen once. Comments on this clone: No antigen is known for it.

This sequence originates from an adult with an advanced solid tumor such as melanoma, head and neck, liver or kidney cancer. The material was CD4+ or CD8+ T cells sorted from blood, obtained in a trial of the OX40 agonist ivuxolimab.

The CDR3 region has the DNA TGTGCCAGCAGGCCGCGTGAGGCTAGCGGGCTATCCTACGAGCAGTACTTC. Its protein product is CASRPREASGLSYEQYF. V is TRBV27 and J is TRBJ2-7, with 8 positions matching TRBD2. The V gene's germline CDR1 is MNHEY and CDR2 SMNVEV (reference sequence). V lost 6 bases to trimming and J lost 1 base; unmatched junction nucleotides: 14. The CDR3 spans 17 residues.